The 4 T cell receptor beta chains below were found in one sample sequenced in a study of metastatic and nonmetastatic thyroid tumors. Not a single patient had been given any form of treatment at any point before undergoing thyroid surgery. Using MiXCR, TCRdb re-called clones from the PCR reads. The sample holds about 22,000 clones, 23% seen once. Sequencing was done on a sample of blood. The receptors stem from a male donor with papillary thyroid cancer or a benign thyroid nodule (not recorded which). Some clones in this sample may be carry-over from other donors' samples.

This clone showed up many times. The rearrangement links TRBV15 to TRBJ1-2, with D perhaps matching TRBD1 (6 bases). The germline V gene encodes CDR1 LNHNV and CDR2 YYDKDF (reference sequence). There are 14 residues in the CDR3. V was clipped by 1 base and J by 4 bases, with 10 bases between them. In DNA form, the CDR3 reads TGTGCCACCAGCAGAGGGGGGCCGTCCTATGGCTACACCTTC. Translation gives CATSRGGPSYGYTF.

This clone was observed at least ten times. The chain combines TRBV20-1 with TRBJ2-7; TRBD1 agrees at 7 bases. Unmatched junction bases numbered 7, after V lost 0 bases and J lost 5 bases. Germline loops: CDR1 DFQATT, CDR2 SNEGSKA (reference sequence). The CDR3 is 14 residues long. The CDR3 bases are TGCAGTGCTAGAGACAGGACAGGTTCGCACGAGCAGTACTTC. Translation: CSARDRTGSHEQYF.

This clone appeared many times. The gene calls are TRBV7-3 and TRBJ2-1; 7 bases agree with TRBD2. Trimming at V came to 1 base and at J to 6 bases, leaving 6 bases not matched to a gene. The germline gives CDR1 SGHTA, CDR2 FQGTGA. The CDR3 runs 15 residues. The CDR3 DNA reads as TGTGCCAGCAGCTTAAGGCGGGGGAGTGGCAATGAGCAGTTCTTC. Amino acids: CASSLRRGSGNEQFF. Filled out from reference TRBV7-3 and TRBJ2-1, the complete variable domain reads GAGVSQTPSNKVTEKGKYVELRCDPISGHTALYWYRQSLGQGPEFLIYFQGTGAADDSGLPNDRFFAVRPEGSVSTLKIQRTERGDSAVYLCASSLRRGSGNEQFFGPGTRLTVL.

This clone has a count of ten or more. The CDR3 protein is CASSSGLAGSYNEQFF. The DNA of the CDR3 is TGTGCCAGCAGTTCCGGACTAGCGGGAAGTTACAATGAGCAGTTCTTC. The chain employs TRBV28 and TRBJ2-1; 12 bases fit TRBD2. The germline gives CDR1 MDHEN, CDR2 SYDVKM. The ends lost 4 bases at V and 4 bases at J; junction bases unmatched: 5. This CDR3 has 16 amino acids.